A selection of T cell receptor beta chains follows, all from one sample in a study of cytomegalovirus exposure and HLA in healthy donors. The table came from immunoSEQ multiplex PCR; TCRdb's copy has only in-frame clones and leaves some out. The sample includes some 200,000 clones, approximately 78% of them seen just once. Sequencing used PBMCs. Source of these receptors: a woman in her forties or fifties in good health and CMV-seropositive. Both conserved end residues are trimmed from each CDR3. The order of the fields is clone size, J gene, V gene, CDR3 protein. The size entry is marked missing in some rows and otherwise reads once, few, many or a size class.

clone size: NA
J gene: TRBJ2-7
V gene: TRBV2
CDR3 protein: ASRTSGGPYEQY

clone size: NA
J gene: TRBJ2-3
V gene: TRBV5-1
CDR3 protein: ASSGTSGNTDTQY

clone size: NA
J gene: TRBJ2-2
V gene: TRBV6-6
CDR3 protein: ASNDRPNTGELF

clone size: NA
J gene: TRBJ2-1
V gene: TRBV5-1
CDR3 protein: ASSPDRGGLQF

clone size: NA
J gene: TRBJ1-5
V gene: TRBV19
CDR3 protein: ASSIEGTVNQPQH

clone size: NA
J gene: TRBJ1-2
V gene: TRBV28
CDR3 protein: ASSWTTDGYT

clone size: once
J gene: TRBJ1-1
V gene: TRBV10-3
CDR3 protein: AISEGAGNMNTEAF

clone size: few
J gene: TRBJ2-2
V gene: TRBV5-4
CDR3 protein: ASSHTGLRNTGELF

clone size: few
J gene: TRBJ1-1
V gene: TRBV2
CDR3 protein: ASRLTGGRTEAF

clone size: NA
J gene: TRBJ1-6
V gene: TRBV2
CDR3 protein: ASSHRGDNSPLH

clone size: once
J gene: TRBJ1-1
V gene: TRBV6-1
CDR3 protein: ASSAGHNTEAF

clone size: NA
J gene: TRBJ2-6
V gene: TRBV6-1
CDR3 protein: ASSALDSPLYSGANVLT

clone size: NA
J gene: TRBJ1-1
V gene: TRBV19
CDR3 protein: ASKWANTEAF

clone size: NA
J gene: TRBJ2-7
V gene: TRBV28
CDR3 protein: ASRGTVGYEQY

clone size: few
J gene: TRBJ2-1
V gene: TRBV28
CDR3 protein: ASRQYNEQF

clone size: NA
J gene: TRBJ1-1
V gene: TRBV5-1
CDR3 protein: ASSLSPGNTEAF

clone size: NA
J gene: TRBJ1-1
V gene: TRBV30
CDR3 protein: ACKNRGMNTEAF

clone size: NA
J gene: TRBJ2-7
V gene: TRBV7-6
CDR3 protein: ASSLRAGQAYEQY

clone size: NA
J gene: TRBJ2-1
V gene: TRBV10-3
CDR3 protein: AISESQRLGHNEQF

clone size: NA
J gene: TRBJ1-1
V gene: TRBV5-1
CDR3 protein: ASSFQGGNTEAF

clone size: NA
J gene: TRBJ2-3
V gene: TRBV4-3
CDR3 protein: ASSLVRGSSTDTQY

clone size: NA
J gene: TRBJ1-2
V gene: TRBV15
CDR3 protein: ATRRTGDNYGYT

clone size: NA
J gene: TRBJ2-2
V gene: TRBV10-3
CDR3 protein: AISESVGGDTGELF

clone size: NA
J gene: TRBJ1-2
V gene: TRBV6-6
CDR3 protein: ASSGTLQAGYGYT

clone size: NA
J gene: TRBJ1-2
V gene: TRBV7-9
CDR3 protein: ASSHPTVIQAVGGYT

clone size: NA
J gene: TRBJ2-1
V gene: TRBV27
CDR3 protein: ASRELAGVGSYNEQF

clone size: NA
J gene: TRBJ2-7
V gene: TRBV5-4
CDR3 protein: ASSGRPGDYEQY

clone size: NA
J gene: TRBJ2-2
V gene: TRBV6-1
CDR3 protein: ASNPGGGANGELF

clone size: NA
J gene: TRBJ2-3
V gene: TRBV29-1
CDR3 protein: SVDGTVSTDTQY

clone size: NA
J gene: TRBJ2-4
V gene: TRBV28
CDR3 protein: ASRTGGGTKNIQY

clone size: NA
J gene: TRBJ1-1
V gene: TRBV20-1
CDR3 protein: SALEVERAF

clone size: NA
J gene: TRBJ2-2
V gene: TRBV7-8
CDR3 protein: ASSSRTGNTGELF

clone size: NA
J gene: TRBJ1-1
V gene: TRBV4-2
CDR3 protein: ASSQVYRGNTEAF

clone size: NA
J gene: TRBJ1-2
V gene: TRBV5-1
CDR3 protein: ASSFGQGDYGYT

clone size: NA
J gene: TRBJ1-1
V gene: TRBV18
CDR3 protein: ASSPPGLSAAF

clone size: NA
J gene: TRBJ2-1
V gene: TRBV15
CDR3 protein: ATSTAGGTTEQF

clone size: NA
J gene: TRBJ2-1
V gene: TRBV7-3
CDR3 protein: ASSFEGPGVQGSSYNEQF

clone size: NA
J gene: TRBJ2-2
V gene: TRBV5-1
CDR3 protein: ASRTGQGASGELF

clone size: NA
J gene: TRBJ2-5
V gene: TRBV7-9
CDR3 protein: ASSSERARETQY

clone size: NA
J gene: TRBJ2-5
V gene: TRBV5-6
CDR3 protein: ASSRRAVKETQY

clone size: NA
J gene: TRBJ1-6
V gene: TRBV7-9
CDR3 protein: SSSYRLDSPLH

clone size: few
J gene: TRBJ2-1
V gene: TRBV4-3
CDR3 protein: ASSPRGDWIYNEQF

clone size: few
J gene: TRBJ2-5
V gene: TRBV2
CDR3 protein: ASRGPWAQY